This T cell receptor (beta chain) was sequenced in a study of CD8 T cells in ankylosing spondylitis. Study results and caveats: Characteristic of ankylosing spondylitis blood, it appeared, was a TCR beta motif comprising several highly homologous variants. Clones linked to disease were reported to show significant enrichment in matched ankylosing spondylitis synovial fluid.

Germline-derived CDR1 and CDR2 are SGHAT and FQDESV (reference sequence). The CDR3 extends over 19 amino acids. The ends lost 1 base at V and 4 bases at J; junction bases unmatched: 8. Molecular-barcoded quantitative 5'-RACE produced these TCR beta libraries. TCRdb analysed the 5' RACE reads with MiXCR anew, one entry per CDR3 protein. The sample includes 200,000 to 250,000 distinct CDR3 sequences, about a sixth of them seen just once. Regarding this clonotype: Its antigen is still unknown.

This TCR was recovered from a male donor with ankylosing spondylitis. This chain connects TRBV11-1 to TRBJ2-1; TRBD2 matches 15 bases. Sequenced sample: blood, either unsorted or a sorted T cell fraction (not recorded which). CDR3 amino acids: CASSLVGLAGGPGYNEQFF. In nucleotides, the CDR3 is TGTGCCAGCAGCTTAGTAGGACTAGCGGGAGGGCCTGGGTACAATGAGCAGTTCTTC.